This TCR beta chain derives from a study of OX40 agonist ivuxolimab in advanced cancers. Study context: Averaging roughly 60 years in age, with a range of roughly 23 to 85, the cohort was 65% to 90% male.

The assay was immunoSEQ multiplex PCR, and TCRdb's table has in-frame clones only and misses some. The repertoire includes roughly 63,000 clones, around 86% of them detected once, and approximately 3.5% sits in the top ten. This CDR3 is built from 13 residues. Trimming removed 5 bases at V and 4 bases at J, with 11 bases between. CDR1 and CDR2 from the germline V gene are MGHDK and SYGVNS. This clone has just one count. What it binds is not known. Whole-study findings and limits: Among some nonresponders, normalized T-cell clonal expansion was also low.

Patients were ineligible given autoimmune disease history or systemic immunosuppression. Blood got drawn at baseline, again on cycle 4 day 1, and then on cycle 7 day 1. The chain has TRBV25-1 and TRBJ1-1; D call uncertain. Sequenced here: CD4+ or CD8+ T cells sorted from blood, sampled in a trial of the OX40 agonist ivuxolimab. The clonotype was recovered from an adult with an advanced solid tumor such as melanoma, head and neck, liver or kidney cancer. Here the CDR3 reads CASSKESGTEAFF. CDR3 bases: TGTGCCAGCAGTAAAGAAAGCGGCACTGAAGCTTTCTTT. Drawing the rest from reference TRBV25-1 and TRBJ1-1, the complete variable domain is EADIYQTPRYLVIGTGKKITLECSQTMGHDKMYWYQQDPGMELHLIHYSYGVNSTEKGDLSSESTVSRIRTEHFPLTLESARPSHTSQYLCASSKESGTEAFFGQGTRLTVV.